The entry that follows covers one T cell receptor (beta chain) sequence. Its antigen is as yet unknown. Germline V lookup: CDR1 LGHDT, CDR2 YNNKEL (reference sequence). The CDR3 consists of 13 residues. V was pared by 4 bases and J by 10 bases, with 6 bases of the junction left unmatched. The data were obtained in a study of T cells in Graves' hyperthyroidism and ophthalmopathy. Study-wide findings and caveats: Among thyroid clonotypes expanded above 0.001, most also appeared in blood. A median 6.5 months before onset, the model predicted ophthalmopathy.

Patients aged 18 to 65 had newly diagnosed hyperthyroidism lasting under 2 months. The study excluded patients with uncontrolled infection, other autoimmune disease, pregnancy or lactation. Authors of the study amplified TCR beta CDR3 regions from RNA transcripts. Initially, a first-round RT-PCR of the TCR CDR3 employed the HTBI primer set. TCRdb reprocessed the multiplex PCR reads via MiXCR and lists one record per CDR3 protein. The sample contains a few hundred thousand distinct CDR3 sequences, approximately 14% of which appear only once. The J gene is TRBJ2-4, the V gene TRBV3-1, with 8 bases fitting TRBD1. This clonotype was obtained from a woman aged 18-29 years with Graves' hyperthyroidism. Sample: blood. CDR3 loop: CASSPGQGRIQYF. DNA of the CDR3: TGTGCCAGCAGCCCAGGACAGGGAAGGATTCAGTACTTC.